This paragraph reports one TCR beta chain. Its antigen is unknown. As for time point: baseline, week 1 (first vaccination visit). The treatment here: pre-vaccination baseline after standard-of-care therapy. The data stem from a study of a mutant IDH1 vaccine in newly diagnosed glioma. Findings of the study overall: Among top peripheral T cell clonotypes, changes seemed unrelated to pseudoprogression.

Using immunoSEQ multiplex PCR, the repertoire was profiled, and TCRdb retains in-frame clones only, with some absent. The sample holds over 25,000 clones; approximately 90% are singletons and the top ten take 4% to 5.5%. With 2 bases clipped from V and 7 bases from J, the junction kept 8 bases outside the gene matches. Germline V lookup: CDR1 SGHNT, CDR2 YYREEE (reference sequence). CDR3 size: 15 residues. The receptor's source is a woman in her forties with glioma. The gene calls are TRBV5-4 and TRBJ2-7, with 11 bases that match TRBD2. Here the sequenced sample was PBMCs, taken from a glioma patient treated with radiotherapy, temozolomide or both. CDR3 residues: CASSFLAGGPGEQYF. CDR3 nucleotide sequence: TGTGCCAGCAGCTTTTTAGCGGGAGGGCCCGGAGAGCAGTACTTC. Combining the CDR3 with reference TRBV5-4 and TRBJ2-7 gives the whole variable domain ETGVTQSPTHLIKTRGQQVTLRCSSQSGHNTVSWYQQALGQGPQFIFQYYREEENGRGNFPPRFSGLQFPNYSSELNVNALELDDSALYLCASSFLAGGPGEQYFGPGTRLTVT.